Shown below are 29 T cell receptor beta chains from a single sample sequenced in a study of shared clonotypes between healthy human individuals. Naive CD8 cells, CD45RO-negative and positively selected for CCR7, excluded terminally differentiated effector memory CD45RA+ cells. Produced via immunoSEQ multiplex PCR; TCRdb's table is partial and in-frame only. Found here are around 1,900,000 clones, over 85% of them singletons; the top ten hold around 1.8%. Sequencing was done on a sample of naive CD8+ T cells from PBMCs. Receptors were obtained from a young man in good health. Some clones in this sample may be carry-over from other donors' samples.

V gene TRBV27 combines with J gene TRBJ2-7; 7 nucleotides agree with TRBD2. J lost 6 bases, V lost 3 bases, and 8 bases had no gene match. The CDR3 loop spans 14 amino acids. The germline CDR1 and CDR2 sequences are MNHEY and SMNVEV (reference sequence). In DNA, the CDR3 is TGTGCCAGCAGTTTGGCGGGAGAATGGGGCGAGCAGTACTTC. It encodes CASSLAGEWGEQYF.

This chain's CDR3 is CATGAYRVGSYNEQFF. CDR3 sequence (DNA): TGTGCCACAGGGGCGTACAGGGTGGGCTCCTACAATGAGCAGTTCTTC. This chain connects TRBV28 to TRBJ2-1, with D possibly TRBD1 on 6 matching bases. The CDR3 runs 16 residues. Germline loops: CDR1 MDHEN, CDR2 SYDVKM. V was cut by 10 bases and J by 0 bases, with 19 bases left in between.

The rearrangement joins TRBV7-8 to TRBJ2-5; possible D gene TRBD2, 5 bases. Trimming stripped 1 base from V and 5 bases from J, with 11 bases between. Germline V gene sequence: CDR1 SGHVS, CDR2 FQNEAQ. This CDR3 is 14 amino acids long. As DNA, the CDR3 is TGTGCCAGCAGCTTAGTTGCGGGCGCGGAGACCCAGTACTTC. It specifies CASSLVAGAETQYF.

CDR3 loop: CASSPPSVRDHTIYF. As DNA, the CDR3 is TGTGCCAGCAGCCCCCCCTCGGTGAGGGATCACACCATATATTTT. The V call is TRBV7-9, the J call TRBJ1-3; D gene ambiguous. The germline V gene encodes CDR1 SEHNR and CDR2 FQNEAQ (reference sequence). CDR3 size: 15 residues. Deletions cut 5 bases from V and 8 bases from J, with 19 bases between.

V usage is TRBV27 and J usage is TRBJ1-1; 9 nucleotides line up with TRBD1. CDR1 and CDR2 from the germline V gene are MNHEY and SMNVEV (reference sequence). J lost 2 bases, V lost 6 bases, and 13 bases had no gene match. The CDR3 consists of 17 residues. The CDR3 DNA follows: TGTGCCAGCAGACCAAGGGGACAGGGAAGGGTAAACACTGAAGCTTTCTTT. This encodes CASRPRGQGRVNTEAFF.

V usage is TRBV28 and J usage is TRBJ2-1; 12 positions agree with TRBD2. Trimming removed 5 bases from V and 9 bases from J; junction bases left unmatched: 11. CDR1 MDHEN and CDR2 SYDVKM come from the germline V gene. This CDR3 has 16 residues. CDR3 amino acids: CASSILAGGLTGEQFF. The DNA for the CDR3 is TGTGCCAGCAGTATTCTAGCGGGAGGGCTTACTGGTGAGCAGTTCTTC.

CDR3 nucleotides: TGTGCCAGCAGTGAAGAGACAGCAAGCAATCAGCCCCAGCATTTT. Amino acids: CASSEETASNQPQHF. The chain links TRBV6-1 to TRBJ1-5, with D possibly TRBD1 on 5 matching bases. The CDR3 sequence is 15 residues long. The V end lost 1 base, the J end lost 1 base, and 8 bases lay between the germline ends. CDR1 MNHNS and CDR2 SASEGT come from the germline V gene.

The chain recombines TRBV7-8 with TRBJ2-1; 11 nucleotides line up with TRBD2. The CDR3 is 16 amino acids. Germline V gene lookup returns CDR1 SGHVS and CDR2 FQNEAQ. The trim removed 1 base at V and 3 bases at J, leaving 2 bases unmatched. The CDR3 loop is CASSLVGLAVYNEQFF. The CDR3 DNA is TGTGCCAGCAGCTTAGTGGGACTAGCGGTCTACAATGAGCAGTTCTTC.

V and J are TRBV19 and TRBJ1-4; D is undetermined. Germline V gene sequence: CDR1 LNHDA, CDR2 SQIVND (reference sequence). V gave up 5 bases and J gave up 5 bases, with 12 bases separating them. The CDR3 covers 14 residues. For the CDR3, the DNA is TGTGCCAGTAGTGTACGGGGTAGAAATGAAAAACTGTTTTTT. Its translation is CASSVRGRNEKLFF.

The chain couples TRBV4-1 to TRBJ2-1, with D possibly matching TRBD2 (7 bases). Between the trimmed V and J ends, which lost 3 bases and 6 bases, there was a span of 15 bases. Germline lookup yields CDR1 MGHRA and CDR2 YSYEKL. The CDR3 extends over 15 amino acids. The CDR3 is CASSQLGGPFNEQFF. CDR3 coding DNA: TGCGCCAGCAGCCAGCTCGGGGGGCCCTTCAATGAGCAGTTCTTC.

CDR3 protein: CASTTGNQPQHF. The CDR3 DNA sequence: TGTGCCAGCACGACAGGCAATCAGCCCCAGCATTTT. V usage is TRBV27 and J usage is TRBJ1-5, with D possibly TRBD1 on 5 matching bases. V lost 7 bases, J lost 2 bases, and 6 bases lay in between. Looked up from germline, CDR1 is MNHEY and CDR2 is SMNVEV (reference sequence). The CDR3 contains 12 residues.

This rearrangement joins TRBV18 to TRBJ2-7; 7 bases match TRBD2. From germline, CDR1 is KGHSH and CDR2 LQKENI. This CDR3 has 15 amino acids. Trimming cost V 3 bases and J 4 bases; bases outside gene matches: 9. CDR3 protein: CASSPSAGELYEQYF. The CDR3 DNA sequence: TGTGCCAGCTCACCTTCCGCGGGAGAGTTATACGAGCAGTACTTC.

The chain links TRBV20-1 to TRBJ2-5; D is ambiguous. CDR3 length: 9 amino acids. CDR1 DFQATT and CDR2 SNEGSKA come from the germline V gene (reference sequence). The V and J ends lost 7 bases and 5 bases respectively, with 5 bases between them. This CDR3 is CSGRETQYF. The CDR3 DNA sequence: TGCAGTGGACGGGAGACCCAGTACTTC.

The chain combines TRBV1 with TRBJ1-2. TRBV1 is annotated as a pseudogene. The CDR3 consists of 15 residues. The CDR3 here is CTSSQVRGYHRGYTF. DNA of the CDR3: TGCACCAGCAGCCAAGTACGGGGGTATCATCGAGGCTACACCTTC.

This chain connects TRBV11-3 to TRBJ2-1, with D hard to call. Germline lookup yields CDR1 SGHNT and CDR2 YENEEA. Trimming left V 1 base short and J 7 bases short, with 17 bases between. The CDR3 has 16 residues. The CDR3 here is CASSLATTAVTNEQFF. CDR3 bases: TGTGCCAGCAGCTTAGCTACGACGGCCGTTACAAATGAGCAGTTCTTC.

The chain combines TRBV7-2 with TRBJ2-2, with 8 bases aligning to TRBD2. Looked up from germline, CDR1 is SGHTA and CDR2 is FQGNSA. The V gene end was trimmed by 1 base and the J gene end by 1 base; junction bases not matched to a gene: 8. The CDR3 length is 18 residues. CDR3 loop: CASSLEEVLAGNTGELFF. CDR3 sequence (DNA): TGTGCCAGCAGCTTAGAAGAGGTGCTAGCGGGGAACACCGGGGAGCTGTTTTTT.

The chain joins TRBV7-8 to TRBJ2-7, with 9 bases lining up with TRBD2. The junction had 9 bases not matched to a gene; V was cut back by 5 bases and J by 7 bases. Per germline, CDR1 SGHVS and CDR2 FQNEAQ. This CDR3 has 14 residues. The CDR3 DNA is TGTGCCAGCAGCCCGATAGCGGGAGTGGGAGAGCAGTACTTC. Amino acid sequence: CASSPIAGVGEQYF.

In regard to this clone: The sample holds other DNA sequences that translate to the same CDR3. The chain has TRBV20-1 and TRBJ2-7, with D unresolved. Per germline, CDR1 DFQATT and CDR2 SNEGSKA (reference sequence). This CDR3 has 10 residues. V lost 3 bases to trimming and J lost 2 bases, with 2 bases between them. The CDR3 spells CSARAYEQYF. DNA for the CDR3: TGCAGTGCTAGGGCCTACGAGCAGTACTTC.

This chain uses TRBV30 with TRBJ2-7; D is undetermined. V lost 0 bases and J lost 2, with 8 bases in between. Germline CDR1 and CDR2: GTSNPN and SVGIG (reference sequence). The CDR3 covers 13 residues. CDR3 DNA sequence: TGTGCCTGGAGTGTAGCGCACCCCTACGAGCAGTACTTC. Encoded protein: CAWSVAHPYEQYF.

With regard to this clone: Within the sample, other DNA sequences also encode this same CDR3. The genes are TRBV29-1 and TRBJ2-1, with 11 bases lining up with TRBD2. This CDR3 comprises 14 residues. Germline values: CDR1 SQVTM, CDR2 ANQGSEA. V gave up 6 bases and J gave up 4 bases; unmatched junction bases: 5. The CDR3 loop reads CSVVAGGAYNEQFF. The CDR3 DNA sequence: TGCAGCGTGGTAGCGGGAGGGGCGTACAATGAGCAGTTCTTC.

The CDR3 here is CASRPRTSGYEQYF. For the CDR3, the DNA is TGTGCCAGCAGACCCAGGACTAGCGGGTACGAGCAGTACTTC. This chain links TRBV6-5 with TRBJ2-7, with 11 positions matching TRBD2. J was trimmed by 4 bases and V by 6 bases; bases with no gene match: 5. In germline, CDR1 is MNHEY, CDR2 SVGAGI. The CDR3 loop spans 14 amino acids.

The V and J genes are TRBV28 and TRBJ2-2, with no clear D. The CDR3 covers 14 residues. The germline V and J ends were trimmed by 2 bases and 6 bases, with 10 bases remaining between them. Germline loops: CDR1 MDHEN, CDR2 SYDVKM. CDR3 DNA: TGTGCCAGCAGTTTAGTTAGCAAGGCCGGGGAGCTGTTTTTT. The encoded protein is CASSLVSKAGELFF.

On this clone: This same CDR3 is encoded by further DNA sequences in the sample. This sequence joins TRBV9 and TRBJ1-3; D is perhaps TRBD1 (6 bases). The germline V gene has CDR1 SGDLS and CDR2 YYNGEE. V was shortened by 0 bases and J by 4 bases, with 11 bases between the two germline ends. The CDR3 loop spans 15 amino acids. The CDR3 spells CASSVGGGLGNTIYF. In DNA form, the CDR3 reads TGTGCCAGCAGCGTAGGTGGGGGCCTCGGAAACACCATATATTTT.

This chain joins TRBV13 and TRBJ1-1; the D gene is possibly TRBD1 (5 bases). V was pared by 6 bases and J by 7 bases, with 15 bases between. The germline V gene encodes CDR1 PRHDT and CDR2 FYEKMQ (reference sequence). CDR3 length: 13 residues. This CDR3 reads CASRQRGQGEAFF. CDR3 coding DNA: TGTGCCAGCAGGCAGCGAGGGCAGGGTGAAGCTTTCTTT.

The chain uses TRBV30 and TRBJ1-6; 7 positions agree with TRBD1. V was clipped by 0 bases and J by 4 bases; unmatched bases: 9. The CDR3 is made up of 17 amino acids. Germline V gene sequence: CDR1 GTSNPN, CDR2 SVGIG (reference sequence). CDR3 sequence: CAWSVGVVGQYNSPLHF. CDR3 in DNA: TGTGCCTGGAGTGTTGGGGTGGTGGGACAGTATAATTCACCCCTCCACTTT.

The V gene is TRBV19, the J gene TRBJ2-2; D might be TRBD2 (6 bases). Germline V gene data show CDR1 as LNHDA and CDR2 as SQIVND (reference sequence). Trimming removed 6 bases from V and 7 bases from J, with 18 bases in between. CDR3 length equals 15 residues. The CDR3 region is CASRLPGRFRGELFF. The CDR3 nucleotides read TGTGCCAGTAGACTTCCGGGGAGGTTTCGCGGGGAGCTGTTTTTT. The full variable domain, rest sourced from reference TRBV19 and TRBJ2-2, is DGGITQSPKYLFRKEGQNVTLSCEQNLNHDAMYWYRQDPGQGLRLIYYSQIVNDFQKGDIAEGYSVSREKKESFPLTVTSAQKNPTAFYLCASRLPGRFRGELFFGEGSRLTVL.

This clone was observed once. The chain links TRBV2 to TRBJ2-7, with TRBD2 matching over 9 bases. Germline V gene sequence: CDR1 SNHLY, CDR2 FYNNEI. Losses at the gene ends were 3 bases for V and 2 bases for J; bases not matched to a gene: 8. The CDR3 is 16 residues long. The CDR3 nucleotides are TGTGCCAGCAGTGAGGGGACTAGCTTTTCCCCCTACGAGCAGTACTTC. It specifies CASSEGTSFSPYEQYF.

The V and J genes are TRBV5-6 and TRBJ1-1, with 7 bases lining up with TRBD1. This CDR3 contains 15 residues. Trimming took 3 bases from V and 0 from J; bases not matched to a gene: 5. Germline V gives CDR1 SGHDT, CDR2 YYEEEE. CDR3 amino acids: CASSWGTAMNTEAFF. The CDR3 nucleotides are TGTGCCAGCAGCTGGGGGACAGCCATGAACACTGAAGCTTTCTTT.

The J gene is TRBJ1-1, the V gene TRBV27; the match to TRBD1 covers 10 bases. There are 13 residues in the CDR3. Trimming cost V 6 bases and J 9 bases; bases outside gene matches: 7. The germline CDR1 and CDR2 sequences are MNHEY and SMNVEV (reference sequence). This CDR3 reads CASRRGQGPKAFF. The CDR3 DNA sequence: TGTGCCAGCAGGCGGGGACAGGGGCCAAAAGCTTTCTTT.